A selection of T cell receptor beta chains follows, all from one sample in a study of regulatory T cells in long-lasting Graves disease. Using its own MiXCR run on the multiplex PCR reads, TCRdb lists one record per CDR3 protein. Here the sample spans hundreds of thousands of distinct CDR3 sequences, roughly 20% being singletons. The source material was peripheral blood mononuclear cells (PBMCs), sampled when the disease was refractory, from a patient treated with antithyroid drugs. The receptors originated from a female donor with Graves disease. Each CDR3 is given without its conserved first and last residue. The order of the fields is CDR3 protein, V gene.

ASTPRGGGNTEAF TRBV19
ASSPGRSNVLT TRBV6-1
SAPTRKDYEQY TRBV20-1
ASSLRTGSNQPQH TRBV28
ASSFGGTSNQPQH TRBV12-3/TRBV12-4
ASRPGDLVDEQY TRBV12-3/TRBV12-4
ASSLGTSGRPGEETQY TRBV28
ASSLGAVIGGETQY TRBV28
ASSHIIVGRGDVNEKLF TRBV28
ASSLKDPDTQY TRBV6-1
SVRTEPTEAF TRBV29-1
ASSLASGGEQY TRBV7-9
ASSPRTGDNSPLH TRBV18
ATSDPLAGNHNEQF TRBV24-1
ASSDIDGGQSYEQY TRBV6-4
ASSQSLTGPDQETQY TRBV16
ASILGGPSYNEQF TRBV25-1